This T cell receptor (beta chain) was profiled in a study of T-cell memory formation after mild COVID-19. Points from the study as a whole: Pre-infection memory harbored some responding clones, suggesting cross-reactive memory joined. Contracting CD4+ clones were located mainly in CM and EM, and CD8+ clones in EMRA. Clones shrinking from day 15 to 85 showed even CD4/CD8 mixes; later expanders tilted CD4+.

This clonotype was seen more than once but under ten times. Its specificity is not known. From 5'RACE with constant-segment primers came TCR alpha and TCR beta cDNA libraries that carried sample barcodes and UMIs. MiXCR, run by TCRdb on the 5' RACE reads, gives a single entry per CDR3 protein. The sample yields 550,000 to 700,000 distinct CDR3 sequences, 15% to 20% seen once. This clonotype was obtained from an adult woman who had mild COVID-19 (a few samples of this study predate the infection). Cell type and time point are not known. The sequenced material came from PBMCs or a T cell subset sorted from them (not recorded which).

CDR3 nucleotide sequence: TGCGCCAGCAGCCCCCCTCGGTCTATGTCCCAGCATTTT. Its protein is CASSPPRSMSQHF. The rearrangement uses TRBV4-1 and TRBJ1-5; unclear D gene. The CDR3 spans 13 residues. V gave up 4 bases and J gave up 11 bases, with 15 bases separating them. Germline loops: CDR1 MGHRA, CDR2 YSYEKL.